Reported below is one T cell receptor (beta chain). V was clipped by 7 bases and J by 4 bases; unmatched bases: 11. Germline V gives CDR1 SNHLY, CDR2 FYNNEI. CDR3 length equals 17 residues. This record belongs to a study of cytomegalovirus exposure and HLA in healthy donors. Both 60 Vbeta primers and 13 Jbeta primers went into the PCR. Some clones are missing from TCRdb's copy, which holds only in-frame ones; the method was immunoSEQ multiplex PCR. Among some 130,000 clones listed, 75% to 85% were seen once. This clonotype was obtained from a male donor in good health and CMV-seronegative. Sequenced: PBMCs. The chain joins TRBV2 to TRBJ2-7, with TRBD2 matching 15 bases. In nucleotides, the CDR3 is TGTGCCAGCACGGGGCGGACTAGCGGGAGGGCCAGTTACGAGCAGTACTTC. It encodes CASTGRTSGRASYEQYF. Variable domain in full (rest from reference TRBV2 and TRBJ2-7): EPEVTQTPSHQVTQMGQEVILRCVPISNHLYFYWYRQILGQKVEFLVSFYNNEISEKSEIFDDQFSVERPDGSNFTLKIRSTKLEDSAMYFCASTGRTSGRASYEQYFGPGTRLTVT.